The T cell receptor beta chain under discussion was sequenced for a study of blood T cell repertoires in COVID-19. Per the study methods: Reference gene primers were amplified, and this amplification served to estimate nucleated cell counts. Libraries were prepared by immunoSEQ multiplex PCR; TCRdb keeps only in-frame clonotypes and omits some of them. From that table come the V and J calls and clone size; the DNA was used to work out D and trimming. The sample lists nearly 90,000 clones, approximately 88% seen once, with approximately 0.5% in the top ten. The clonotype was recovered from a man aged 55 to 70 with acute or convalescent COVID-19. The sequencing input was peripheral blood.

CDR3 region: CASKTGKGETQYF. CDR3 coding DNA: TGTGCCAGTAAGACAGGCAAAGGAGAGACCCAGTACTTC. V usage is TRBV19 and J usage is TRBJ2-5, with D perhaps TRBD1 (6 bases). This CDR3 has 13 residues. Trimming took off 7 bases at V and 4 bases at J, with 13 bases between the two ends. Germline CDR1 and CDR2: LNHDA and SQIVND (reference sequence).